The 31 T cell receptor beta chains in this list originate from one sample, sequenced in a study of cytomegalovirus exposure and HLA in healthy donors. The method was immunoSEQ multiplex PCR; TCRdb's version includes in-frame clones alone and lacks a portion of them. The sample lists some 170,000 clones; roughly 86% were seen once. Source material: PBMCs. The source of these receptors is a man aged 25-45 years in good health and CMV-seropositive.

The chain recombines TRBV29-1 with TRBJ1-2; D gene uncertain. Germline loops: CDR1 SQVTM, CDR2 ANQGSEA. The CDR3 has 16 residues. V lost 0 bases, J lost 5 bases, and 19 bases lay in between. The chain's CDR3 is CSVEDWAELAVYGYTF. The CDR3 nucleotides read TGCAGCGTTGAAGATTGGGCCGAGTTAGCCGTGTATGGCTACACCTTC. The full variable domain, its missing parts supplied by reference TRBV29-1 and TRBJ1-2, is SAVISQKPSRDICQRGTSLTIQCQVDSQVTMMFWYRQQPGQSLTLIATANQGSEATYESGFVIDKFPISRPNLTFSTLTVSNMSPEDSSIYLCSVEDWAELAVYGYTFGSGTRLTVV.

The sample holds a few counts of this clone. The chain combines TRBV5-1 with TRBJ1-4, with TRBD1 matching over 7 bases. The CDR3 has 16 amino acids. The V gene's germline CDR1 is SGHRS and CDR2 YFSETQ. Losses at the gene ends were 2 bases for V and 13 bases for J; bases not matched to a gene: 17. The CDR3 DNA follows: TGCGCCAGCAGCTTAGGGACAGTACCCGACAAGTTTGGACTGTTTTTT. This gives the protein CASSLGTVPDKFGLFF. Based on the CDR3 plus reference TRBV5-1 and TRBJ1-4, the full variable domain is KAGVTQTPRYLIKTRGQQVTLSCSPISGHRSVSWYQQTPGQGLQFLFEYFSETQRNKGNFPGRFSGRQFSNSRSEMNVSTLELGDSALYLCASSLGTVPDKFGLFFGSGTQLSVL.

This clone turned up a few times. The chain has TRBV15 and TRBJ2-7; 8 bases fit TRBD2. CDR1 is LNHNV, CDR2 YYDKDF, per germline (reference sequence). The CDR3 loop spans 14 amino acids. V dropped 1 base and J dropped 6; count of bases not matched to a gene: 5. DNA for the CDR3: TGTGCCACCAGCAGAGTGGCGGGAGGAGGCGAGCAGTACTTC. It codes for CATSRVAGGGEQYF.

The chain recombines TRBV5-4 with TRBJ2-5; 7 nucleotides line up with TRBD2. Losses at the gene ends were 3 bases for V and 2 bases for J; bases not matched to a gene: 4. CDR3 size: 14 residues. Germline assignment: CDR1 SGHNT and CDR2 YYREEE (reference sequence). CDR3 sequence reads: CASSSTGLQETQYF. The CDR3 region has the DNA TGTGCCAGCAGCTCCACGGGACTACAAGAGACCCAGTACTTC. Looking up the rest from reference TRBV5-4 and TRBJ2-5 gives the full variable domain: ETGVTQSPTHLIKTRGQQVTLRCSSQSGHNTVSWYQQALGQGPQFIFQYYREEENGRGNFPPRFSGLQFPNYSSELNVNALELDDSALYLCASSSTGLQETQYFGPGTRLLVL.

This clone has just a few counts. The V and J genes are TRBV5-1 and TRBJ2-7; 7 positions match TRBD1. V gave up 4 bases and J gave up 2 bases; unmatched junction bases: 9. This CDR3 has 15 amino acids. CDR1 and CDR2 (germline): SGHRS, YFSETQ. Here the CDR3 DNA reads TGCGCCAGCAGCGCTATGGACAGGTCGGCCTACGAGCAGTACTTC. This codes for CASSAMDRSAYEQYF.

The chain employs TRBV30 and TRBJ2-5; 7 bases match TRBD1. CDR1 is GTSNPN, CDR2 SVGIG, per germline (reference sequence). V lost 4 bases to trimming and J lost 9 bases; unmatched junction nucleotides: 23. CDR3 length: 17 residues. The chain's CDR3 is CAWTLRHFRDSRKPQYF. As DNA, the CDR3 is TGTGCCTGGACCCTACGCCACTTCCGGGACAGTCGGAAGCCCCAGTACTTC. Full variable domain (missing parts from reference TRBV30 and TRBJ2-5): SQTIHQWPATLVQPVGSPLSLECTVEGTSNPNLYWYRQAAGRGLQLLFYSVGIGQISSEVPQNLSASRPQDRQFILSSKKLLLSDSGFYLCAWTLRHFRDSRKPQYFGPGTRLLVL.

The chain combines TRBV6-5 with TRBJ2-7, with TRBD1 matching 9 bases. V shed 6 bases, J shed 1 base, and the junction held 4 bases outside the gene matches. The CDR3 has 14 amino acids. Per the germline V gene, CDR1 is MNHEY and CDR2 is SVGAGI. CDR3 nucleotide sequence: TGTGCCAGCAGAAGAGGACAGGGGTCCTACGAGCAGTACTTC. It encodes CASRRGQGSYEQYF.

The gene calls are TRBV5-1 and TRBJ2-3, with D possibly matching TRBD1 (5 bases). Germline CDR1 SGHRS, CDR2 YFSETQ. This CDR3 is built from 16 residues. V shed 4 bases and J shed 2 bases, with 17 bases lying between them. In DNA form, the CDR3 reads TGCGCCAGCAGCGGGTTGGGGCGAAGGGCCACAGATACGCAGTATTTT. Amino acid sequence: CASSGLGRRATDTQYF.

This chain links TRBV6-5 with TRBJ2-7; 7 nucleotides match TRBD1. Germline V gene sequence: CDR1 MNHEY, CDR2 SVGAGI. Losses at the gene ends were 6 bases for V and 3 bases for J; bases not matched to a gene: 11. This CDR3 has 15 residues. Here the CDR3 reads CASSFTGTAVYEQYF. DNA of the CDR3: TGTGCCAGCAGCTTTACCGGGACAGCCGTCTACGAGCAGTACTTC.

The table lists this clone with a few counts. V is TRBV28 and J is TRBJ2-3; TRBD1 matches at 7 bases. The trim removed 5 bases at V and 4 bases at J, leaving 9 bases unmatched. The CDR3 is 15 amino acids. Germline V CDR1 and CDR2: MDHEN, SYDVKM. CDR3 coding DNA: TGTGCCAGCAGTCTTACTTTGACAGGGCCAGATACGCAGTATTTT. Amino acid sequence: CASSLTLTGPDTQYF.

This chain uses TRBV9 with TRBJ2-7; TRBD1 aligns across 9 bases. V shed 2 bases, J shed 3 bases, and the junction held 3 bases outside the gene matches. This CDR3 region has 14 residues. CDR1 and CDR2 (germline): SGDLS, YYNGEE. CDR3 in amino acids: CASSVWDRDYEQYF. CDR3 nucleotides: TGTGCCAGCAGCGTGTGGGACAGGGACTACGAGCAGTACTTC.

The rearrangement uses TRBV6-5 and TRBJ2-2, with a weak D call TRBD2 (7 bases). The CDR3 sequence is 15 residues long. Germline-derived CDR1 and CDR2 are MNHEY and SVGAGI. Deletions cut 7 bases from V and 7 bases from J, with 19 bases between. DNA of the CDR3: TGTGCCAGCACTCTATTTGGGGGGGCGGACGGGGAGCTGTTTTTT. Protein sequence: CASTLFGGADGELFF.

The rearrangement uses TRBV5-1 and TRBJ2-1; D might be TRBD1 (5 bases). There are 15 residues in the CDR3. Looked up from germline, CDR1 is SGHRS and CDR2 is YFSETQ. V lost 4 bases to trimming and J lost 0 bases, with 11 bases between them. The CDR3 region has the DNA TGCGCCAGCAGCGTGACAGCGAGCTCCTACAATGAGCAGTTCTTC. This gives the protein CASSVTASSYNEQFF.

The CDR3 protein is CASQGHFSSGELFF. The CDR3 coding sequence is TGTGCCAGTCAGGGGCATTTTAGTAGCGGGGAGCTGTTTTTT. V usage is TRBV2 and J usage is TRBJ2-2; TRBD1 is a possible D gene (6 bases). The CDR3 extends over 14 amino acids. V dropped 9 bases and J dropped 7 bases, with 18 bases sitting between them. The germline V gene encodes CDR1 SNHLY and CDR2 FYNNEI.

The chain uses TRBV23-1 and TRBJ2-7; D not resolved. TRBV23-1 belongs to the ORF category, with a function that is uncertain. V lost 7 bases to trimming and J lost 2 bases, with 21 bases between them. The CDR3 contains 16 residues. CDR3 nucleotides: TGCGCCAGCACTCGCCCCCGGCATCCCTTCCCCTACGAGCAGTACTTC. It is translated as CASTRPRHPFPYEQYF.

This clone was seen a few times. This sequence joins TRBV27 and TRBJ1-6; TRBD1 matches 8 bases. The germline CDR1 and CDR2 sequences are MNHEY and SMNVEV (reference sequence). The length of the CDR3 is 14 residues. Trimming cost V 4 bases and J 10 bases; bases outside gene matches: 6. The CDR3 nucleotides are TGTGCCAGCAGTTCCCGGGACAGGAACTCACCCCTCCACTTT. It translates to CASSSRDRNSPLHF.

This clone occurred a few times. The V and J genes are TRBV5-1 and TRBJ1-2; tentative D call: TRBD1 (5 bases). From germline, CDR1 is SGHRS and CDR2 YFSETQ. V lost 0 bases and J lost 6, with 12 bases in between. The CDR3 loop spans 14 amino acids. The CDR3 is CASSLEGTPDGYTF. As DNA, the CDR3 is TGCGCCAGCAGCTTGGAAGGGACCCCCGATGGCTACACCTTC.

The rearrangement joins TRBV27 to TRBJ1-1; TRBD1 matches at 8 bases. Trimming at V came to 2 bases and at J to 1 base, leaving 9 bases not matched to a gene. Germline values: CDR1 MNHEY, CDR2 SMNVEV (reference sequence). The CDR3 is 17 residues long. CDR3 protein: CASSLSGTGMGNTEAFF. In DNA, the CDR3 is TGTGCCAGCAGTTTAAGCGGGACAGGTATGGGGAACACTGAAGCTTTCTTT.

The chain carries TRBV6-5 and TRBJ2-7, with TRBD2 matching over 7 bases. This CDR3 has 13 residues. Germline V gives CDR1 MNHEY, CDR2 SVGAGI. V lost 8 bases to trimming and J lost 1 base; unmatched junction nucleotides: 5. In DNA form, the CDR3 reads TGTGCCAGCTCAGCGGGATCGTCCTACGAGCAGTACTTC. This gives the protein CASSAGSSYEQYF.

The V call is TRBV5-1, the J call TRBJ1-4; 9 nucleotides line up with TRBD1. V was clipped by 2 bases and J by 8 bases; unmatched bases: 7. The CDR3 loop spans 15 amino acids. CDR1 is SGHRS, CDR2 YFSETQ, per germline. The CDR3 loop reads CASSFAGQGREKLFF. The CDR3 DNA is TGCGCCAGCAGCTTTGCGGGACAGGGCCGAGAAAAACTGTTTTTT.

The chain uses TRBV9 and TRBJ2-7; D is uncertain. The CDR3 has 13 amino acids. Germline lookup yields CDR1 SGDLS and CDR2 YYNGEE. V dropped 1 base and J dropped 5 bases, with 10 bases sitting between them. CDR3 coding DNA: TGTGCCAGCAGCGTACTTTCTGGGGACGAGCAGTACTTC. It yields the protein CASSVLSGDEQYF.

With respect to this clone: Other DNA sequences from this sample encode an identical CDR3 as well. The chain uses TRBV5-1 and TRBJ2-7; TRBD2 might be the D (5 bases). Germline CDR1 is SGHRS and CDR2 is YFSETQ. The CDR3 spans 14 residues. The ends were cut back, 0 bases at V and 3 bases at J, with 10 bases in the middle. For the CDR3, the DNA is TGCGCCAGCAGCTTGGCGAGCGGTCACTACGAGCAGTACTTC. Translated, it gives CASSLASGHYEQYF.

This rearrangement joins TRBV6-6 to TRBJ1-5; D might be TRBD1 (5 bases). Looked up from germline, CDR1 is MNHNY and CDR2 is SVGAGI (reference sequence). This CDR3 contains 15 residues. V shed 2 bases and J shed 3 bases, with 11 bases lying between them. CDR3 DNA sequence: TGTGCCAGCAGTTACCTCAGGGTGGACAATCAGCCCCAGCATTTT. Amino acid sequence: CASSYLRVDNQPQHF.

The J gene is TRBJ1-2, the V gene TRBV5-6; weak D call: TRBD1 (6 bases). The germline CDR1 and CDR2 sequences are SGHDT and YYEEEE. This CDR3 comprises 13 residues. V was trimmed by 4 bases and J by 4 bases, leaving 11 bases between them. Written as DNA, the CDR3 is TGTGCCAGCAGCGGGGGACATCTCTATGGCTACACCTTC. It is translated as CASSGGHLYGYTF.

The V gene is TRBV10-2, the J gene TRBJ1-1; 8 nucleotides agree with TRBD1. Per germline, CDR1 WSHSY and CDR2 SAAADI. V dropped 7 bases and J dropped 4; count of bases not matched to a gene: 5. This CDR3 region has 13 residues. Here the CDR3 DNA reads TGCGCCAGCACTGGACAGGGACCCACTGAAGCTTTCTTT. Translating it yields CASTGQGPTEAFF.

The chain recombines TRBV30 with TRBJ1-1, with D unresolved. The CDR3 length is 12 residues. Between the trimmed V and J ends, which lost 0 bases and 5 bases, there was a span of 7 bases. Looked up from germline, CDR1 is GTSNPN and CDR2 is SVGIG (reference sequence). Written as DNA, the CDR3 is TGTGCCTGGAGTGTACGGGAGACTGAAGCTTTCTTT. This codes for CAWSVRETEAFF. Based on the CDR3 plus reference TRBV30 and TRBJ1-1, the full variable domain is SQTIHQWPATLVQPVGSPLSLECTVEGTSNPNLYWYRQAAGRGLQLLFYSVGIGQISSEVPQNLSASRPQDRQFILSSKKLLLSDSGFYLCAWSVRETEAFFGQGTRLTVV.

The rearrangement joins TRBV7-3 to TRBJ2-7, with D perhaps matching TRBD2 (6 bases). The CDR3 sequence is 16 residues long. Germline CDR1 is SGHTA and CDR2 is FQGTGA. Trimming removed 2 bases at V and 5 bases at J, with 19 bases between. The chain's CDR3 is CASSLGVGGESDEQYF. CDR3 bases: TGTGCCAGCAGCTTAGGAGTCGGAGGGGAGAGTGACGAGCAGTACTTC.

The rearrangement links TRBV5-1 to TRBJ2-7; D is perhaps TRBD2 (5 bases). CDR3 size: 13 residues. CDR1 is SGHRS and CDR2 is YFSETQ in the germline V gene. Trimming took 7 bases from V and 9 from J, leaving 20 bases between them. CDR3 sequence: CASGGEDLGGQYF. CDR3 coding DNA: TGCGCCAGCGGAGGCGAAGACCTAGGTGGGCAGTACTTC.

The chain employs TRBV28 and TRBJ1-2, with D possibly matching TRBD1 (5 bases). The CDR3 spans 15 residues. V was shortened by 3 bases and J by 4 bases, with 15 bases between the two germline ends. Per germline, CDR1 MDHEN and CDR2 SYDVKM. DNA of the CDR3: TGTGCCAGCAGTTTCCAGAACCCAGGGTCCTATGGCTACACCTTC. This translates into CASSFQNPGSYGYTF.

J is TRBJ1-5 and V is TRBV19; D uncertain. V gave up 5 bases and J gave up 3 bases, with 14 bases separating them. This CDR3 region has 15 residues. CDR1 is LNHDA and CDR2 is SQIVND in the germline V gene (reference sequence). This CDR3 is CASSVDIRYNQPQHF. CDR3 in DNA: TGTGCCAGTAGTGTCGACATACGCTACAATCAGCCCCAGCATTTT.

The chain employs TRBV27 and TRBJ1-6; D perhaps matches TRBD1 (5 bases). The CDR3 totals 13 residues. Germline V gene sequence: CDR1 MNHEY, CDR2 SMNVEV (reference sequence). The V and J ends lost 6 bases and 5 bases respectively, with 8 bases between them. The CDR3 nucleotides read TGTGCCAGCAGCGGACAAAATAATTCACCCCTCCACTTT. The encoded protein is CASSGQNNSPLHF.